This paragraph covers one T cell receptor (beta chain) sequence. Its antigen remains unidentified. Germline CDR1 KGHSH, CDR2 LQKENI. The CDR3 consists of 16 residues. Trimming removed 2 bases from V and 1 base from J, with 9 bases in between. The sample comes from a study of long-term antiretroviral therapy in people with HIV. On the study more broadly: The study's earliest collections predate the 2015 immediate-ART recommendation by about a decade.

Sequencing relied on immunoSEQ assay v3.0, run at survey level. Sequencing was performed with immunoSEQ multiplex PCR; in TCRdb, only in-frame clones are kept and a portion is missing. The sample carries around 34,000 clones, roughly 80% recorded once. General observations from the study: In samples taken after ART, diversity increased but remained below transplant donor control levels.

Each HIV-infected participant was given treatment in the United States. In each sample, about 0.95-11 million cryopreserved PBMC were present before DNA extraction. The sequence came from a man aged 18 to 29 with HIV. The sequencing used unsorted PBMCs, collected 1.5 years after starting antiretroviral therapy. The chain employs TRBV18 and TRBJ2-6; D not resolved. CDR3 coding DNA: TGTGCCAGCTCACCAGTCCGAGTTTCTGGGGCCAACGTCCTGACTTTC. Its translation is CASSPVRVSGANVLTF.